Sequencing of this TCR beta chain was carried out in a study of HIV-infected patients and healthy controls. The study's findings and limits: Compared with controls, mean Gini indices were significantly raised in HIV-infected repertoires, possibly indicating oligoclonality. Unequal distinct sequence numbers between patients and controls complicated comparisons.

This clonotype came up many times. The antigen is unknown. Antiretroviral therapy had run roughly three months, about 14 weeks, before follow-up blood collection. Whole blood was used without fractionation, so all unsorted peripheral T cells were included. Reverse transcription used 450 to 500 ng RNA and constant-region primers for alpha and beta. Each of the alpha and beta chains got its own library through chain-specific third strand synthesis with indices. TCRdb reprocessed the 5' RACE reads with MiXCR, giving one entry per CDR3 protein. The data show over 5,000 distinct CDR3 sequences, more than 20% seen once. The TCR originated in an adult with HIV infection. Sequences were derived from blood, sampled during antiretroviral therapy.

CDR3 DNA sequence: TGCAGTGCTAGAGATGACGTGCGGCAGACCCTGAACACCGGGGAGCTGTTTTTT. Translated, it gives CSARDDVRQTLNTGELFF. The chain has TRBV20-1 and TRBJ2-2; D not certain. The CDR3 covers 18 residues. Trimming stripped 0 bases from V and 1 base from J, with 18 bases between. In germline, CDR1 is DFQATT, CDR2 SNEGSKA (reference sequence).